This T cell receptor beta chain was retrieved from a study of T cells in Graves' hyperthyroidism and ophthalmopathy. This clonotype was seen many times. Its antigen is currently unknown. V gave up 3 bases and J gave up 4 bases, with 15 bases separating them. Per the germline V gene, CDR1 is GTSNPN and CDR2 is SVGIG (reference sequence). CDR3 length equals 14 residues. Study results and caveats: The blood repertoire included most of the expanded thyroid clonotypes above 0.001.

The CDR3 regions of TCR beta were amplified from RNA transcripts. Carried out on the TCR CDR3, a first-round RT-PCR used the HTBI primer set. MiXCR, run by TCRdb on the multiplex PCR reads, gives a single entry per CDR3 protein. The data contain 400,000 to 600,000 distinct CDR3 sequences, roughly a sixth of them singletons. Subjects with ophthalmopathy showed a Clinical Activity Score no lower than 3, a NOSPECS grade no lower than 4, and a duration shorter than 3 months. Investigators excluded patients with uncontrolled infection, other autoimmune disease, pregnancy or lactation. V gene TRBV30 combines with J gene TRBJ1-1; D is uncertain. The clonotype originates from a woman aged 30 to 39 with Graves' ophthalmopathy. Sample: blood. The CDR3 DNA is TGTGCCTGGAGGAAGGTATCGGGGTCCACTGAAGCTTTCTTT. Its protein is CAWRKVSGSTEAFF.